This T cell receptor beta chain was found in a study of cytomegalovirus exposure and HLA in healthy donors. This clone was detected only a few times. Its antigen is not identified. Unrecorded immune exposure was likely among donors, who were nominally healthy when sampled. V lost 7 bases and J 4 bases, leaving 26 bases between the germline ends. Germline CDR1 is SQVTM and CDR2 is ANQGSEA. The CDR3 consists of 16 residues. Study-level points and caveats: A later analysis associated some 16,000 TCR beta sequences with HLA alleles at a 0.05 false discovery rate. Indistinguishable V segments such as TRBV6-2 and TRBV6-3 were excluded.

The primer mix had 60 Vbeta and 13 Jbeta primers. TCRdb's copy holds only in-frame clones and misses some; the assay was immunoSEQ multiplex PCR. The data show some 140,000 clones, 8.9% seen once. The chain carries TRBV29-1 and TRBJ2-7, with a tentative D call TRBD1 (8 bases). The clonotype comes from a woman aged 40 to 50 in good health and CMV-seropositive. The sample taken for sequencing was PBMCs. The CDR3 DNA follows: TGCAGCGCCCGACAGGGGACCACAACGGGGGGATACGAGCAGTACTTC. It translates to CSARQGTTTGGYEQYF.